This T cell receptor (beta chain) came from a study of T cell changes during pregnancy in multiple sclerosis. CDR1 is SGHAT, CDR2 FQNNGV, per germline. CDR3 length: 13 amino acids. V was trimmed by 0 bases and J by 5 bases, leaving 5 bases between them. Repertoires were generated with immunoSEQ multiplex PCR, while TCRdb's copy carries only in-frame clones and drops some. The table has about 13,000 clones, around nine tenths seen once; the top ten hold about 8.7%. The sequencing used CD8+ T cells from peripheral blood mononuclear cells, collected in the first trimester of pregnancy. The receptor comes from a female donor with multiple sclerosis, enrolled in a pregnancy study. The rearrangement uses TRBV11-2 and TRBJ1-5; no clear D gene. In DNA, the CDR3 is TGTGCCAGCAGCTTAGAGGTAGATCAGCCCCAGCATTTT. Translating it yields CASSLEVDQPQHF.